These 19 T cell receptor beta chains were all obtained from the same sample, sequenced in a study of cytomegalovirus exposure and HLA in healthy donors. The method was immunoSEQ multiplex PCR; TCRdb's version includes in-frame clones alone and lacks a portion of them. The data hold about 170,000 clones, with approximately 89% observed a single time. Input material: PBMCs. The receptor source for this set is a young man in good health and CMV-seropositive.

This clone was counted a few times. The gene calls are TRBV30 and TRBJ2-1, with TRBD2 identical over 7 bases. The CDR3 totals 13 residues. V lost 2 bases and J lost 7; bases outside the gene matches: 5. The germline CDR1 and CDR2 sequences are GTSNPN and SVGIG (reference sequence). Here the CDR3 DNA reads TGTGCCTGGAGTCGCGGGAGCTCAAATGAGCAGTTCTTC. Protein sequence: CAWSRGSSNEQFF. Filled out from reference TRBV30 and TRBJ2-1, the complete variable domain reads SQTIHQWPATLVQPVGSPLSLECTVEGTSNPNLYWYRQAAGRGLQLLFYSVGIGQISSEVPQNLSASRPQDRQFILSSKKLLLSDSGFYLCAWSRGSSNEQFFGPGTRLTVL.

As to this clone: Relative to the germline gene, one junction end is altered; a read error may explain this. In DNA, the CDR3 is TGTGCCAGCAGCTTAGTGGCTGAGGGGGAGGGACGACCCTACGCGCAGTACTTC. It encodes CASSLVAEGEGRPYAQYF. The chain combines TRBV7-8 with TRBJ2-7; D may be TRBD2 (7 bases). Germline CDR1 SGHVS, CDR2 FQNEAQ. The CDR3 has 18 amino acids.

V is TRBV7-9 and J is TRBJ2-1, with 8 bases fitting TRBD2. The junction had 10 bases not matched to a gene; V was cut back by 5 bases and J by 7 bases. Germline CDR1 reads SEHNR; CDR2 reads FQNEAQ (reference sequence). CDR3 length: 15 amino acids. As DNA, the CDR3 is TGTGCCAGCAGCCCCAGCGGGAGCTCGGGTAATGAGCAGTTCTTC. Protein product: CASSPSGSSGNEQFF.

The chain couples TRBV7-6 to TRBJ2-5; 7 bases line up with TRBD1. Germline lookup yields CDR1 SGHVS and CDR2 FNYEAQ. J gave up 5 bases and V 5 bases, and 8 bases lay outside the gene matches. The length of the CDR3 is 14 residues. CDR3 protein: CASSIRDRGETQYF. The CDR3 region has the DNA TGTGCCAGCAGCATCCGGGACAGAGGGGAGACCCAGTACTTC.

V usage is TRBV28 and J usage is TRBJ2-2; TRBD2 agrees at 11 bases. Germline assignment: CDR1 MDHEN and CDR2 SYDVKM. This CDR3 spans 16 amino acids. V trimming: 6 bases; J trimming: 3 bases; junction bases outside the gene matches: 6. CDR3 in DNA: TGTGCCAGCAGCCGAACTAGCGGGGGAGACACCGGGGAGCTGTTTTTT. Its protein product is CASSRTSGGDTGELFF.

The rearrangement joins TRBV6-1 to TRBJ2-3; 10 positions agree with TRBD2. Germline CDR1 reads MNHNS; CDR2 reads SASEGT. The CDR3 has 16 amino acids. With V trimmed by 0 bases and J by 5 bases, 5 bases remained unmatched. The CDR3 DNA reads TGTGCCAGCAGTGAAGCTTTAGCGGGAGGTGGAGATACGCAGTATTTT. Its translation is CASSEALAGGGDTQYF.

The rearrangement uses TRBV28 and TRBJ1-2; 7 nucleotides match TRBD1. With 7 bases clipped from V and 6 bases from J, the junction kept 5 bases outside the gene matches. The CDR3 is made up of 12 amino acids. CDR1 MDHEN and CDR2 SYDVKM come from the germline V gene. CDR3 residues: CASTDRVNGYTF. The CDR3 DNA follows: TGTGCCAGCACTGACAGGGTGAATGGCTACACCTTC.

The chain couples TRBV7-9 to TRBJ2-2; possible D gene TRBD1, 6 bases. V was pared by 1 base and J by 5 bases, with 11 bases between. The CDR3 covers 15 residues. Germline CDR1 and CDR2: SEHNR and FQNEAQ (reference sequence). CDR3 coding DNA: TGTGCCAGCAGCTTAGACAGGGTGAGGACCGGGGAGCTGTTTTTT. This encodes CASSLDRVRTGELFF.

The V call is TRBV6-5, the J call TRBJ1-5; 8 positions agree with TRBD1. The CDR3 has 15 residues. V lost 5 bases to trimming and J lost 2 bases; unmatched junction nucleotides: 5. CDR1 and CDR2 (germline): MNHEY, SVGAGI. Here the CDR3 reads CASSPDRAGNQPQHF. CDR3 DNA: TGTGCCAGCAGTCCGGACAGGGCCGGCAATCAGCCCCAGCATTTT.

The chain employs TRBV19 and TRBJ2-3; 9 nucleotides align to TRBD1. This CDR3 comprises 13 residues. Germline V gene lookup returns CDR1 LNHDA and CDR2 SQIVND (reference sequence). J lost 3 bases, V lost 5 bases, and 0 bases had no gene match. CDR3 loop: CASSGTGTDTQYF. The CDR3 nucleotides are TGTGCCAGTAGTGGGACAGGGACAGATACGCAGTATTTT.

The chain recombines TRBV2 with TRBJ1-4, with 9 bases identical to TRBD1. The CDR3 runs 15 residues. V lost 4 bases, J lost 7 bases, and 7 bases stayed unmatched. The germline V gene encodes CDR1 SNHLY and CDR2 FYNNEI. CDR3 loop: CASSGIGTGSEKLFF. The CDR3 nucleotides are TGTGCCAGCAGTGGAATCGGGACAGGGAGTGAAAAACTGTTTTTT.

The CDR3 spells CASSLDWGDQETQYF. For the CDR3, the DNA is TGTGCCAGCAGCTTAGATTGGGGGGACCAAGAGACCCAGTACTTC. The genes are TRBV11-2 and TRBJ2-5; D is perhaps TRBD2 (6 bases). CDR1 is SGHAT and CDR2 is FQNNGV in the germline V gene. This CDR3 spans 15 amino acids. With 0 bases removed from V and 0 bases from J, the gap between germline ends came to 8 bases.

The chain links TRBV7-8 to TRBJ2-7, with 9 bases that match TRBD2. Germline CDR1 reads SGHVS; CDR2 reads FQNEAQ. J gave up 2 bases and V 7 bases, and 3 bases lay outside the gene matches. This CDR3 comprises 13 residues. CDR3 region: CASKAGGTYEQYF. The CDR3 DNA follows: TGTGCCAGCAAAGCGGGAGGAACCTACGAGCAGTACTTC.

The chain is built from TRBV4-1 and TRBJ1-5; no clear D gene. The V and J ends lost 3 bases and 6 bases respectively, with 15 bases between them. The germline V gene encodes CDR1 MGHRA and CDR2 YSYEKL. The CDR3 is 15 residues long. CDR3 region: CASSQRATPGQPQHF. The CDR3 DNA follows: TGCGCCAGCAGCCAGCGGGCCACACCCGGTCAGCCCCAGCATTTT.

The chain joins TRBV6-5 to TRBJ1-2; unclear D gene. Germline values: CDR1 MNHEY, CDR2 SVGAGI. Trimming took off 5 bases at V and 4 bases at J, with 11 bases between the two ends. The CDR3 has 13 amino acids. Here the CDR3 reads CASSPRGLYGYTF. CDR3 DNA: TGTGCCAGCAGTCCCCGTGGCCTCTATGGCTACACCTTC.

This clone was seen once. CDR3 sequence reads: CAWSFFGSYNEQFF. CDR3 DNA: TGTGCCTGGAGTTTTTTCGGGTCCTACAATGAGCAGTTCTTC. The chain carries TRBV30 and TRBJ2-1; no clear D. Germline loops: CDR1 GTSNPN, CDR2 SVGIG (reference sequence). Trimming took 2 bases from V and 1 from J, leaving 9 bases between them. The CDR3 spans 14 residues. The full variable domain, in which reference TRBV30 and TRBJ2-1 provide the parts outside the CDR3, is SQTIHQWPATLVQPVGSPLSLECTVEGTSNPNLYWYRQAAGRGLQLLFYSVGIGQISSEVPQNLSASRPQDRQFILSSKKLLLSDSGFYLCAWSFFGSYNEQFFGPGTRLTVL.

V and J are TRBV12-5 and TRBJ1-4; 8 bases line up with TRBD1. The trim removed 4 bases at V and 2 bases at J, leaving 6 bases unmatched. Germline V gene sequence: CDR1 LGHNT, CDR2 FRNRAP. The length of the CDR3 is 16 residues. This CDR3 reads CASGSPYRGTNEKLFF. In DNA form, the CDR3 reads TGTGCTAGTGGTTCCCCATACAGGGGGACTAATGAAAAACTGTTTTTT.

This chain joins TRBV19 and TRBJ1-2; 8 nucleotides agree with TRBD1. CDR1 and CDR2 from the germline V gene are LNHDA and SQIVND (reference sequence). V shed 8 bases and J 8 bases; nucleotides not matched to a gene: 13. CDR3 length equals 14 residues. CDR3 sequence (DNA): TGTGCCAGTGATCCCGGGACAGGCCATGGGGGCTACACCTTC. Translated, it gives CASDPGTGHGGYTF.

The chain combines TRBV6-5 with TRBJ2-7, with TRBD1 matching 9 bases. This CDR3 contains 13 residues. Per the germline V gene, CDR1 is MNHEY and CDR2 is SVGAGI. The V and J ends lost 6 bases and 4 bases, in that order; junction bases with no gene match: 4. CDR3 DNA sequence: TGTGCCAGCAGGATGACAGGGGGATACGAGCAGTACTTC. Translated: CASRMTGGYEQYF.